These 23 T cell receptor beta chains originate from one sample sequenced in a study of shared clonotypes between healthy human individuals. Sequencing used immunoSEQ multiplex PCR; TCRdb keeps in-frame clones, though not all of them. Among roughly 2,300,000 clones listed, under 95% were seen once. The sample taken for sequencing was naive CD4+ T cells from PBMCs. Stated subset: CD45RA+ positively selected. The receptor source for this set is a man aged 18 to 30 in good health. Some clones in this sample may be carry-over from other donors' samples.

The chain links TRBV6-6 to TRBJ1-2; TRBD1 matches at 9 bases. Germline V gives CDR1 MNHNY, CDR2 SVGAGI (reference sequence). CDR3 length: 16 residues. J lost 2 bases, V lost 6 bases, and 10 bases had no gene match. As DNA, the CDR3 is TGTGCCAGCAGCCCCGGGACAGGGAGGTCAAACTATGGCTACACCTTC. Its translation: CASSPGTGRSNYGYTF.

The chain combines TRBV4-2 with TRBJ2-7; 9 positions agree with TRBD1. This CDR3 is 15 amino acids long. V shed 0 bases and J 3 bases; nucleotides not matched to a gene: 3. Germline V gene lookup returns CDR1 LGHNA and CDR2 YNFKEQ. The CDR3 region has the DNA TGTGCCAGCAGCCAAGACGGACAGGGGCGCTACGAGCAGTACTTC. This codes for CASSQDGQGRYEQYF.

This clone was seen only once. The rearrangement links TRBV19 to TRBJ1-1; maybe TRBD1 (5 bases). Germline V gives CDR1 LNHDA, CDR2 SQIVND (reference sequence). The CDR3 has 17 amino acids. The V end was cut by 4 bases, the J end by 6 bases, with 24 bases between. As DNA, the CDR3 is TGTGCCAGTAGTAGGGCGAGGGGATATCTGAACTCGGCTGAAGCTTTCTTT. Translation gives CASSRARGYLNSAEAFF. Combining the CDR3 with reference TRBV19 and TRBJ1-1 gives the whole variable domain DGGITQSPKYLFRKEGQNVTLSCEQNLNHDAMYWYRQDPGQGLRLIYYSQIVNDFQKGDIAEGYSVSREKKESFPLTVTSAQKNPTAFYLCASSRARGYLNSAEAFFGQGTRLTVV.

Comments on this clone: This may stem from a read error, because a much larger clone lies one nucleotide away. V usage is TRBV5-5 and J usage is TRBJ2-3; D unclear. V was cut by 0 bases and J by 4 bases, with 0 bases left in between. This CDR3 has 11 amino acids. The V gene's germline CDR1 is SGHKS and CDR2 YYEKEE (reference sequence). The CDR3 DNA reads TGTGCCAGCAGCTTGGCAGATACGCAGTATTTT. Translated: CASSLADTQYF.

V is TRBV30 and J is TRBJ1-1; unclear D gene. The V gene lost 2 bases and the J gene lost 5 bases, with 9 bases spanning the gap. The CDR3 is 12 amino acids. CDR1 GTSNPN and CDR2 SVGIG come from the germline V gene (reference sequence). The DNA for the CDR3 is TGTGCCTGGAGTTTGGTGTATACTGAAGCTTTCTTT. Protein: CAWSLVYTEAFF.

J is TRBJ1-2 and V is TRBV15; 8 nucleotides align to TRBD1. The germline CDR1 and CDR2 sequences are LNHNV and YYDKDF (reference sequence). V trimming: 1 base; J trimming: 4 bases; junction bases outside the gene matches: 14. The CDR3 covers 18 residues. In DNA form, the CDR3 reads TGTGCCACCAGCAGAGGTTGGTCAGGGGGCGACTCTTCCTATGGCTACACCTTC. As protein: CATSRGWSGGDSSYGYTF.

The chain links TRBV11-1 to TRBJ1-1; D may be TRBD1 (5 bases). CDR1 and CDR2 (germline): SGHAT, FQDESV (reference sequence). V was trimmed by 2 bases and J by 6 bases, leaving 13 bases between them. The CDR3 loop spans 14 amino acids. As DNA, the CDR3 is TGTGCCAGCAGCTTAAACCAGGGAAACCCTGAAGCTTTCTTT. Translated: CASSLNQGNPEAFF.

The chain links TRBV7-9 to TRBJ1-2; D remains unclear. V was pared by 6 bases and J by 2 bases, with 16 bases between. CDR3 length: 15 residues. Looked up from germline, CDR1 is SEHNR and CDR2 is FQNEAQ (reference sequence). CDR3 protein: CASSSRLGNNYGYTF. In nucleotides, the CDR3 is TGTGCCAGCAGTTCCCGTCTAGGGAACAACTATGGCTACACCTTC. The full variable domain, rest sourced from reference TRBV7-9 and TRBJ1-2, is DTGVSQNPRHKITKRGQNVTFRCDPISEHNRLYWYRQTLGQGPEFLTYFQNEAQLEKSRLLSDRFSAERPKGSFSTLEIQRTEQGDSAMYLCASSSRLGNNYGYTFGSGTRLTVV.

This chain uses TRBV5-4 with TRBJ2-3, with 7 nucleotides matching TRBD2. The CDR3 loop spans 16 amino acids. The J segment lost 4 bases and the V segment lost 3 bases, leaving 11 bases of the junction unmatched. Germline V gene lookup returns CDR1 SGHNT and CDR2 YYREEE (reference sequence). This CDR3 is CASSSSLAKSADTQYF. The DNA of the CDR3 is TGTGCCAGCAGCTCCTCACTAGCGAAGAGTGCAGATACGCAGTATTTT.

The chain carries TRBV5-1 and TRBJ2-7; 8 bases fit TRBD1. This CDR3 has 13 residues. Unmatched junction bases numbered 5, after V lost 4 bases and J lost 5 bases. The germline V gene has CDR1 SGHRS and CDR2 YFSETQ. The CDR3 sequence is CASSTQGAHEQYF. The CDR3 coding sequence is TGCGCCAGCAGCACGCAGGGGGCGCACGAGCAGTACTTC.

The rearrangement joins TRBV7-8 to TRBJ2-1; D call uncertain. Per germline, CDR1 SGHVS and CDR2 FQNEAQ. The CDR3 has 12 amino acids. V was trimmed by 5 bases and J by 12 bases, leaving 14 bases between them. In nucleotides, the CDR3 is TGTGCCAGCAGCCACTGGTTGTCAGGGCAGTTCTTC. Translation: CASSHWLSGQFF. The complete variable domain, with remaining parts taken from reference TRBV7-8 and TRBJ2-1, reads GAGVSQSPRYKVAKRGQDVALRCDPISGHVSLFWYQQALGQGPEFLTYFQNEAQLDKSGLPSDRFFAERPEGSVSTLKIQRTQQEDSAVYLCASSHWLSGQFFGPGTRLTVL.

This chain joins TRBV5-4 and TRBJ2-3; D gene uncertain. The germline V gene encodes CDR1 SGHNT and CDR2 YYREEE (reference sequence). The CDR3 is 14 residues long. The ends were cut back, 0 bases at V and 0 bases at J, with 5 bases in the middle. The DNA for the CDR3 is TGTGCCAGCAGCTTGGCAGAAAGCACAGATACGCAGTATTTT. Protein sequence: CASSLAESTDTQYF.

This clone is a singleton in its sample. The sample has other DNA sequences that encode this CDR3 too. V is TRBV18 and J is TRBJ1-5; D is undetermined. Trimming left V 4 bases short and J 3 bases short, with 7 bases between. This CDR3 comprises 13 residues. CDR1 is KGHSH, CDR2 LQKENI, per germline. The CDR3 spells CASSQGNNQPQHF. The DNA for the CDR3 is TGTGCCAGCTCACAGGGAAACAATCAGCCCCAGCATTTT.

The V call is TRBV28, the J call TRBJ2-5; D is possibly TRBD1 (5 bases). Trimming cost V 3 bases and J 0 bases, with 11 bases left between them. CDR1 MDHEN and CDR2 SYDVKM come from the germline V gene. The CDR3 is made up of 15 amino acids. The CDR3 nucleotides read TGTGCCAGCAGTTTTCAGGGCACGTACCAAGAGACCCAGTACTTC. It yields the protein CASSFQGTYQETQYF. The full variable domain, with the rest looked up from reference TRBV28 and TRBJ2-5, is DVKVTQSSRYLVKRTGEKVFLECVQDMDHENMFWYRQDPGLGLRLIYFSYDVKMKEKGDIPEGYSVSREKKERFSLILESASTNQTSMYLCASSFQGTYQETQYFGPGTRLLVL.

The gene calls are TRBV7-2 and TRBJ2-3; D possibly uses TRBD1 or TRBD2 (5 bases each). The V end lost 1 base, the J end lost 2 bases, and 16 bases lay between the germline ends. From germline, CDR1 is SGHTA and CDR2 FQGNSA. This CDR3 has 17 residues. The CDR3 nucleotides read TGTGCCAGCAGCTTAGAGGTTTCGGGGCCTTACACAGATACGCAGTATTTT. Amino acid sequence: CASSLEVSGPYTDTQYF.

The rearrangement links TRBV18 to TRBJ1-1; no firm D call. Germline-derived CDR1 and CDR2 are KGHSH and LQKENI. V was pared by 3 bases and J by 10 bases, with 24 bases between. This CDR3 region has 16 residues. CDR3 residues: CASSPQNLPIRDAAFF. Written as DNA, the CDR3 is TGTGCCAGCTCACCGCAAAACCTCCCCATCAGAGATGCAGCTTTCTTT.

The V gene is TRBV6-1, the J gene TRBJ2-3; maybe TRBD1 (6 bases). The V gene's germline CDR1 is MNHNS and CDR2 SASEGT. This CDR3 comprises 16 residues. Trimming pared 6 bases from V and 0 bases from J, leaving 16 bases between. The DNA of the CDR3 is TGTGCCAGCAGCGAAACAGGGTGGTCTAGCACAGATACGCAGTATTTT. It is translated as CASSETGWSSTDTQYF.

The V call is TRBV18, the J call TRBJ2-7, with D perhaps matching TRBD1 (6 bases). This CDR3 has 15 residues. Germline CDR1 and CDR2: KGHSH and LQKENI. The germline V and J ends were trimmed by 6 bases and 7 bases, with 22 bases remaining between them. This CDR3 reads CASSPTYAGAGEQYF. The CDR3 nucleotides read TGTGCCAGCTCCCCGACGTACGCAGGGGCGGGTGAGCAGTACTTC.

V gene TRBV27 combines with J gene TRBJ2-7, with a tentative D call TRBD1 (6 bases). Germline lookup yields CDR1 MNHEY and CDR2 SMNVEV (reference sequence). The CDR3 spans 15 residues. Trimming removed 6 bases from V and 5 bases from J, with 20 bases in between. The CDR3 nucleotides are TGTGCCAGCAGGCCCCCTAACAGGGATCTCCACGAGCAGTACTTC. It codes for CASRPPNRDLHEQYF.

V and J are TRBV11-2 and TRBJ2-5; TRBD2 matches 9 bases. Germline assignment: CDR1 SGHAT and CDR2 FQNNGV. This CDR3 has 15 residues. V lost 1 base, J lost 4 bases, and 4 bases stayed unmatched. CDR3 amino acids: CASSLGNSGGETQYF. CDR3 coding DNA: TGTGCCAGCAGCTTAGGAAATAGCGGGGGAGAGACCCAGTACTTC.

This clone has only one observation. V and J are TRBV9 and TRBJ1-3; D ambiguous. The CDR3 loop spans 13 amino acids. V was trimmed by 0 bases and J by 13 bases, leaving 14 bases between them. Germline CDR1 and CDR2: SGDLS and YYNGEE. CDR3 amino acids: CASSVDWTPPIYF. The DNA of the CDR3 is TGTGCCAGCAGCGTAGACTGGACCCCGCCAATATATTTT.

This clone was seen only once. The sample carries other DNA sequences with the same CDR3. The CDR3 sequence is CASSVGTTTYEQYF. In nucleotides, the CDR3 is TGTGCCAGCAGCGTAGGGACTACCACCTACGAGCAGTACTTC. This chain uses TRBV9 with TRBJ2-7, with D possibly being TRBD2 (6 bases). Germline V gene lookup returns CDR1 SGDLS and CDR2 YYNGEE. The CDR3 contains 14 residues. V lost 0 bases and J lost 2, with 9 bases in between.

This clone has only a few counts. The rearrangement uses TRBV7-3 and TRBJ1-1, with D possibly being TRBD1 (6 bases). The CDR3 has 14 amino acids. Trimming cost V 4 bases and J 1 base, with 10 bases left between them. Germline CDR1 is SGHTA and CDR2 is FQGTGA. Written as DNA, the CDR3 is TGTGCCAGCAGCTGGACAGATCAGAACACTGAAGCTTTCTTT. Its protein is CASSWTDQNTEAFF.